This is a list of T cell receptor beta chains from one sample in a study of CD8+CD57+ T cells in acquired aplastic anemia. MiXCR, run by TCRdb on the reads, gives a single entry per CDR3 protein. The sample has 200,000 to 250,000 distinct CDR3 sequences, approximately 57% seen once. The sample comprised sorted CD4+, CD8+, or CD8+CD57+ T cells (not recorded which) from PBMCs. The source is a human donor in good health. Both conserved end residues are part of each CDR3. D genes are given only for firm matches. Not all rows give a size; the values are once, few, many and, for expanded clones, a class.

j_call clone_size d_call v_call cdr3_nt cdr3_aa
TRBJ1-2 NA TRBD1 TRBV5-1 TGCGCCAGCAGCTTCGGACAGGGGGATGGCTACACCTTC CASSFGQGDGYTF
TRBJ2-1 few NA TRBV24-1 TGTGCCACCAGTGGCGCCCCGCCCGATGAGCAGTTCTTC CATSGAPPDEQFF
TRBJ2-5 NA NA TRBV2 TGTGCCAGCAGAACCAGCCTTACTACCATCGGACCCTTC CASRTSLTTIGPF
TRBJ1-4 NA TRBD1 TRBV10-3 TGTGCCATCAGTGAGAGGTCAGGGGGCGGTGAAAAACTGTTTTTT CAISERSGGGEKLFF
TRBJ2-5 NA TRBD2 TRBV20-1 TGCAGTGCTAGGAGCGGGGGGGCCGGAGAGACCCAGTACTTC CSARSGGAGETQYF
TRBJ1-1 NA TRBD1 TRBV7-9 TGTGCCAGCAGCCCCGGCCATATTGGACAGGGGATGAGGACTGAAGCTTTCTTT CASSPGHIGQGMRTEAFF
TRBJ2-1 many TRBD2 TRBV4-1 TGCGCCAACAGCCGTACTAGCGGGGTCTACAATGAGCAGTTCTTC CANSRTSGVYNEQFF
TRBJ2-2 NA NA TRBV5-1 TGCGCCAGCAGCTTGGGCAGGTACCCCACCGGGGAGCTGTTTTTT CASSLGRYPTGELFF
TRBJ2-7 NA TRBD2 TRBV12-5 TGTGCTAGTGGTTTGGTTGGACTAGCGGGGGCTCCGACCTACGAGCAGTACTTT CASGLVGLAGAPTYEQYF
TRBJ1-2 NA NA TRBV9 TGTGCCAGCAGCGGGGAAGCTGGGGACACCTTC CASSGEAGDTF
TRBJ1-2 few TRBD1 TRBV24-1 TGTGCCACCAGTGACTGGGACAGGGCTGTTGGCTACACCTTC CATSDWDRAVGYTF
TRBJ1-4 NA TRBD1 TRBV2 TGTGCCAGCAGCGCCGGGACAGGGGATGAAAAACTGTTTTTT CASSAGTGDEKLFF